The 4 T cell receptor beta chains listed next were all sequenced from one sample in a study of blood T cell repertoires in COVID-19 (TCRdb year 2020). The library was built by means of the immunoSEQ multiplex PCR assay. Sourced from immuneACCESS, this table was stored by TCRdb with only in-frame sequences that have V and J called. A share of the clones is absent; for the studies checked, an unresolved V gene accounts for under half, and the remainder has no known explanation. The sample table lists 130,000 to 150,000 clones, roughly 82% of them with a count of one. The ten largest make up roughly 4.9% of the sample. The source material was peripheral blood. These receptors originate from a human donor in a cohort sampled during active COVID-19.

This chain uses TRBV2 with TRBJ2-3; 7 bases line up with TRBD2. V dropped 6 bases and J dropped 2; count of bases not matched to a gene: 11. This CDR3 is 16 amino acids long. The V gene's germline CDR1 is SNHLY and CDR2 FYNNEI. Here the CDR3 reads CASSWTRAGSTDTQYF. The DNA for the CDR3 is TGTGCCAGCAGCTGGACTAGGGCAGGATCCACAGATACGCAGTATTTT.

The chain links TRBV7-3 to TRBJ2-1, with D maybe TRBD1 (5 bases). CDR1 is SGHTA, CDR2 FQGTGA, per germline. The V end was cut by 2 bases, the J end by 0 bases, with 8 bases between. The CDR3 spans 15 residues. CDR3 DNA sequence: TGTGCCAGCAGCTTAGGCGACAGCTCCTACAATGAGCAGTTCTTC. This gives the protein CASSLGDSSYNEQFF.

The rearrangement links TRBV19 to TRBJ2-2; no definite D call. V was clipped by 9 bases and J by 6 bases, with 17 bases between them. Germline assignment: CDR1 LNHDA and CDR2 SQIVND (reference sequence). There are 14 residues in the CDR3. CDR3 sequence reads: CASRGDSAAGELFF. In DNA, the CDR3 is TGTGCCAGCCGAGGCGACTCGGCCGCCGGGGAGCTGTTTTTT.

The chain carries TRBV7-6 and TRBJ2-1; a weak D match, TRBD1 (7 bases). Between the trimmed V and J ends, which lost 6 bases and 8 bases, there was a span of 14 bases. The CDR3 contains 13 residues. Germline V gene lookup returns CDR1 SGHVS and CDR2 FNYEAQ. The CDR3 nucleotides read TGTGCCAGCAGGCCAGGGGGGTGGGATGAGCAGTTCTTC. It translates to CASRPGGWDEQFF.